Below, 30 T cell receptor beta chains from the same sample are listed, as sequenced in a study of blood T cell repertoires in COVID-19. Clones were sequenced by immunoSEQ multiplex PCR, and TCRdb holds only the in-frame ones, with some missing. This sample carries over 200,000 clones, approximately 88% of them seen once, and the ten largest clones take roughly 2.5%. The sequencing sample was made of PBMCs or T cells enriched from blood (not recorded which). These receptors originate from a middle-aged woman with acute COVID-19.

The chain joins TRBV10-3 to TRBJ2-2; TRBD2 agrees at 10 bases. The CDR3 spans 15 residues. V was clipped by 8 bases and J by 3 bases; unmatched bases: 6. From germline, CDR1 is ENHRY and CDR2 SYGVKD. CDR3 nucleotides: TGTGCCATCCAAGCGGGGGGGCCCCACACCGGGGAGCTGTTTTTT. This translates into CAIQAGGPHTGELFF.

The genes are TRBV24-1 and TRBJ2-1, with 11 bases identical to TRBD2. The CDR3 contains 18 residues. V lost 1 base to trimming and J lost 0 bases; unmatched junction nucleotides: 4. Germline CDR1 reads KGHDR; CDR2 reads SFDVKD. This chain's CDR3 is CATSDFGLAGHSYNEQFF. CDR3 bases: TGTGCCACCAGTGATTTCGGACTAGCGGGCCACTCCTACAATGAGCAGTTCTTC.

The chain recombines TRBV5-6 with TRBJ1-6; D gene ambiguous. The CDR3 contains 12 residues. Germline V CDR1 and CDR2: SGHDT, YYEEEE. V lost 4 bases and J 8 bases, leaving 7 bases between the germline ends. CDR3 sequence: CASSREDSPLHF. The DNA for the CDR3 is TGTGCCAGCAGCCGGGAAGATTCACCCCTCCACTTT.

This chain links TRBV24-1 with TRBJ2-1; 7 bases line up with TRBD1. Germline trimming cut 5 bases from V and 5 bases from J; bases unmatched to any gene: 5. This CDR3 is 14 amino acids long. Germline CDR1 reads KGHDR; CDR2 reads SFDVKD. CDR3 DNA sequence: TGTGCCACCAGTGCCTCCGGGACAGACAATGAGCAGTTCTTC. This sequence encodes CATSASGTDNEQFF.

The chain has TRBV30 and TRBJ2-7; TRBD1 might be the D (5 bases). In germline, CDR1 is GTSNPN, CDR2 SVGIG (reference sequence). The CDR3 contains 12 residues. The germline V and J ends were trimmed by 2 bases and 6 bases, with 11 bases remaining between them. The CDR3, as DNA: TGTGCCTGGAGTCCCACAGGTCCCGAGCAGTACTTC. Its protein is CAWSPTGPEQYF.

This clone was observed a few times. This chain joins TRBV6-5 and TRBJ1-6; 9 bases map to TRBD1. The CDR3 loop spans 13 amino acids. The V gene's germline CDR1 is MNHEY and CDR2 SVGAGI. J lost 8 bases, V lost 8 bases, and 4 bases had no gene match. The CDR3: CASDRGGDSPLHF. CDR3 nucleotides: TGTGCCAGCGACAGGGGGGGCGATTCACCCCTCCACTTT.

This chain links TRBV12-3 or TRBV12-4 with TRBJ1-2; a possible D gene is TRBD1 (5 bases). CDR3 length: 13 residues. Trimming left V 2 bases short and J 8 bases short, with 12 bases between. CDR3 amino acids: CASSLRRGSGYTF. In nucleotides, the CDR3 is TGTGCCAGCAGTTTACGGAGGGGATCCGGCTACACCTTC.

V usage is TRBV11-2 and J usage is TRBJ1-2; D is ambiguous. The CDR3 extends over 13 amino acids. Trimming took off 0 bases at V and 7 bases at J, with 9 bases between the two ends. Germline V gives CDR1 SGHAT, CDR2 FQNNGV. The chain's CDR3 is CASSLDRVLGYTF. The CDR3 DNA sequence: TGTGCCAGCAGCTTAGATCGGGTACTTGGCTACACCTTC.

This chain connects TRBV14 to TRBJ2-1; tentative D call: TRBD2 (6 bases). CDR1 SGHDN and CDR2 FVKESK come from the germline V gene. Deletions cut 0 bases from V and 12 bases from J, with 18 bases between. CDR3 length: 15 residues. CDR3 amino acids: CASSQDPSLASMQFF. Written as DNA, the CDR3 is TGTGCCAGCAGCCAAGACCCCTCCCTAGCGAGTATGCAGTTCTTC.

In DNA form, the CDR3 reads TGCGCCAGCAGCCAAAACAGAGGAGCGGGCCAAGAGACCCAGTACTTC. It codes for CASSQNRGAGQETQYF. V gene TRBV4-1 combines with J gene TRBJ2-5, with D tentatively TRBD2 (6 bases). The CDR3 length is 16 residues. CDR1 and CDR2 (germline): MGHRA, YSYEKL. Between the trimmed V and J ends, which lost 2 bases and 1 base, there was a span of 14 bases.

The V gene is TRBV13, the J gene TRBJ2-1, with 15 nucleotides matching TRBD2. Germline assignment: CDR1 PRHDT and CDR2 FYEKMQ (reference sequence). The CDR3 totals 20 residues. V was pared by 4 bases and J by 3 bases, with 13 bases of the junction left unmatched. CDR3 protein: CASSSQLRTSGRAIYNEQFF. The CDR3 coding sequence is TGTGCCAGCAGCTCCCAACTCCGGACTAGCGGGAGGGCGATCTACAATGAGCAGTTCTTC.

The CDR3 loop reads CAWSVQQGNTIYF. Written as DNA, the CDR3 is TGTGCCTGGAGTGTACAGCAGGGAAACACCATATATTTT. The J gene is TRBJ1-3, the V gene TRBV30; D call uncertain. This CDR3 spans 13 amino acids. The germline V gene encodes CDR1 GTSNPN and CDR2 SVGIG (reference sequence). Trimming removed 0 bases at V and 4 bases at J, with 7 bases between.

CDR3 in amino acids: CASSSGQANQPQHF. CDR3 sequence (DNA): TGCGCCAGCAGCTCTGGACAGGCTAATCAGCCCCAGCATTTT. The chain combines TRBV5-1 with TRBJ1-5, with 7 bases identical to TRBD1. Germline-derived CDR1 and CDR2 are SGHRS and YFSETQ. The CDR3 covers 14 residues. Germline trimming cut 3 bases from V and 4 bases from J; bases unmatched to any gene: 4.

The chain is built from TRBV19 and TRBJ2-5; 8 nucleotides agree with TRBD1. Germline values: CDR1 LNHDA, CDR2 SQIVND (reference sequence). The CDR3 sequence is 14 residues long. The V gene end was trimmed by 5 bases and the J gene end by 2 bases; junction bases not matched to a gene: 4. Here the CDR3 reads CASSLDRGQETQYF. CDR3 coding DNA: TGTGCCAGTAGTCTCGACAGGGGACAAGAGACCCAGTACTTC.

The chain carries TRBV5-1 and TRBJ1-2, with 7 nucleotides matching TRBD1. Germline assignment: CDR1 SGHRS and CDR2 YFSETQ. The CDR3 sequence is 17 residues long. After removal of 2 bases from V and 5 bases from J, the junction contained 15 bases not matched to a gene. The chain's CDR3 is CASSFSGTVTTRYGYTF. The CDR3 nucleotides read TGCGCCAGCAGCTTCTCTGGGACAGTTACCACTAGGTATGGCTACACCTTC.

This chain uses TRBV23-1 with TRBJ2-7, with unresolved D. TRBV23-1 is marked as an open reading frame, function uncertain. Trimming removed 9 bases at V and 0 bases at J, with 15 bases between. The CDR3 spans 14 residues. The CDR3 DNA is TGCGCCAGGCCCCCGAACTCGAGCTCCTACGAGCAGTACTTC. This translates into CARPPNSSSYEQYF.

This chain links TRBV11-3 with TRBJ2-4; 8 bases map to TRBD2. V lost 6 bases to trimming and J lost 1 base; unmatched junction nucleotides: 5. Germline assignment: CDR1 SGHNT and CDR2 YENEEA. The CDR3 extends over 15 amino acids. The CDR3 region is CASSPGGAAKNIQYF. Written as DNA, the CDR3 is TGTGCCAGCAGTCCGGGGGGGGCGGCCAAAAACATTCAGTACTTC.

This chain joins TRBV9 and TRBJ2-5; TRBD2 matches 9 bases. Germline V CDR1 and CDR2: SGDLS, YYNGEE. The CDR3 runs to 20 residues. V shed 4 bases, J shed 5 bases, and the junction held 24 bases outside the gene matches. The CDR3 region is CASSFQSLAGHPVARETQYF. The CDR3, as DNA: TGTGCCAGCAGCTTCCAATCACTAGCGGGCCACCCCGTCGCAAGGGAGACCCAGTACTTC.

The CDR3 loop reads CASSRDTANYGYTF. CDR3 bases: TGTGCCAGCAGTAGGGACACAGCTAACTATGGCTACACCTTC. The chain couples TRBV6-5 to TRBJ1-2; tentative D call: TRBD1 (6 bases). This CDR3 spans 14 amino acids. Deletions cut 5 bases from V and 0 bases from J, with 10 bases between. CDR1 is MNHEY and CDR2 is SVGAGI in the germline V gene.

The chain links TRBV4-3 to TRBJ1-4, with TRBD1 as a possible D gene (5 bases). Germline CDR1 is LGHNA and CDR2 is YSLEER. The length of the CDR3 is 15 residues. Trimming pared 1 base from V and 6 bases from J, leaving 12 bases between. The CDR3 coding sequence is TGCGCCAGCAGCCAAGCCAGGATAGGGGATGAAAAACTGTTTTTT. Protein product: CASSQARIGDEKLFF.

The gene calls are TRBV27 and TRBJ1-5, with D possibly TRBD1 on 6 matching bases. Per germline, CDR1 MNHEY and CDR2 SMNVEV (reference sequence). The germline V and J ends were trimmed by 6 bases and 9 bases, with 21 bases remaining between them. The CDR3 runs to 15 residues. CDR3 sequence reads: CASSDDTGFGPPQHF. DNA of the CDR3: TGTGCCAGCAGCGACGATACAGGGTTTGGACCGCCCCAGCATTTT.

V usage is TRBV28 and J usage is TRBJ2-2; weak D call: TRBD1 (6 bases). Germline V lookup: CDR1 MDHEN, CDR2 SYDVKM. The CDR3 runs to 15 residues. The V gene lost 6 bases and the J gene lost 4 bases, with 15 bases spanning the gap. The CDR3 reads CASRAQGLGTGELFF. Written as DNA, the CDR3 is TGTGCCAGCAGGGCACAGGGATTGGGCACCGGGGAGCTGTTTTTT.

This clone was seen only once. The chain has TRBV4-3 and TRBJ2-1, with a weak D call TRBD2 (5 bases). Trimming cost V 1 base and J 6 bases, with 13 bases left between them. Germline V gene lookup returns CDR1 LGHNA and CDR2 YSLEER. The CDR3 is 15 residues long. As DNA, the CDR3 is TGCGCCAGCAGCCAAGCACTAGTTGCGGTCAATGAGCAGTTCTTC. Encoded protein: CASSQALVAVNEQFF.

V is TRBV25-1 and J is TRBJ1-1; TRBD1 might be the D (6 bases). V gave up 4 bases and J gave up 4 bases, with 16 bases separating them. CDR1 is MGHDK and CDR2 is SYGVNS in the germline V gene. The CDR3 contains 15 residues. This CDR3 is CASSVGGAGSTEAFF. DNA for the CDR3: TGTGCCAGCAGTGTGGGGGGGGCAGGGAGCACTGAAGCTTTCTTT.

The V call is TRBV24-1, the J call TRBJ2-2; 9 bases are shared with TRBD1. The V and J ends lost 7 bases and 4 bases, in that order; junction bases with no gene match: 3. CDR1 is KGHDR and CDR2 is SFDVKD in the germline V gene. The CDR3 has 14 amino acids. The CDR3, as DNA: TGTGCCACCAGGGGGACAGGGAGCACCGGGGAGCTGTTTTTT. Its translation is CATRGTGSTGELFF.

The table lists this clone with a few counts. The V gene is TRBV11-3, the J gene TRBJ1-1, with D maybe TRBD1 (5 bases). Germline lookup yields CDR1 SGHNT and CDR2 YENEEA. The V end was cut by 5 bases, the J end by 3 bases, with 16 bases between. This CDR3 region has 15 residues. CDR3 coding DNA: TGTGCCAGCAGCCTCCAGGGTGCTGGGGACACTGAAGCTTTCTTT. Its protein product is CASSLQGAGDTEAFF.

This clone was counted between two and nine times. The genes are TRBV4-1 and TRBJ1-4, with D hard to call. This CDR3 has 16 residues. Trimming took off 4 bases at V and 3 bases at J, with 15 bases between the two ends. The germline gives CDR1 MGHRA, CDR2 YSYEKL. CDR3 coding DNA: TGCGCCAGCAGCCGATTACCGGGTCCGTCTAATGAAAAACTGTTTTTT. It translates to CASSRLPGPSNEKLFF.

J is TRBJ2-2 and V is TRBV5-1; D is unclear. Per the germline V gene, CDR1 is SGHRS and CDR2 is YFSETQ. Trimming stripped 3 bases from V and 7 bases from J, with 4 bases between. This CDR3 spans 11 amino acids. CDR3 nucleotide sequence: TGCGCCAGCAGCTACTACGGGGAGCTGTTTTTT. Residues: CASSYYGELFF.

The gene calls are TRBV19 and TRBJ1-2; 10 bases align to TRBD1. Germline loops: CDR1 LNHDA, CDR2 SQIVND (reference sequence). The CDR3 totals 14 residues. The V segment lost 8 bases and the J segment 4 bases; nucleotides outside the gene matches: 7. In nucleotides, the CDR3 is TGTGCCAGTGCGGGCAGACAGGGGGCCTATGGCTACACCTTC. Its translation is CASAGRQGAYGYTF.

This clone was found once. V is TRBV2 and J is TRBJ1-2; 8 bases match TRBD1. With V trimmed by 4 bases and J by 4 bases, 5 bases remained unmatched. The CDR3 sequence is 14 residues long. Germline values: CDR1 SNHLY, CDR2 FYNNEI. The CDR3 DNA reads TGTGCCAGCAGTGTGGACAGGGAGAGCTATGGCTACACCTTC. Translated: CASSVDRESYGYTF.